A selection of T cell receptor beta chains follows, all from one sample in a study of blood T cells in healthy people across ages. TCRdb re-derived calls from the 5' RACE reads in MiXCR, one entry per CDR3 protein. Found here are hundreds of thousands of distinct CDR3 sequences, about 44% of them singletons; the top ten hold roughly 12%. Sequenced: blood. These receptors originate from a man aged 25 to 40 in good health. The CDR3 runs from the conserved cysteine through the conserved F or W. The D gene is left open where the match is weak. Size is omitted from some rows. Given values are once, few, many or a class for expanded clones.

clone size: once
CDR3 length: 13
D gene: NA
V gene: TRBV30
J gene: TRBJ2-7
CDR3 protein: CAWSVKDGYEQYF
CDR3 DNA: TGTGCCTGGAGTGTAAAGGACGGCTACGAGCAGTACTTC

clone size: NA
CDR3 length: 13
D gene: NA
V gene: TRBV29-1
J gene: TRBJ2-1
CDR3 protein: CSVVRTAYNEQFF
CDR3 DNA: TGCAGCGTTGTGAGGACAGCGTACAATGAGCAGTTCTTC

clone size: NA
CDR3 length: 13
D gene: NA
V gene: TRBV5-4
J gene: TRBJ1-1
CDR3 protein: CASSRNINTEAFF
CDR3 DNA: TGTGCCAGCAGCCGCAATATAAACACTGAAGCTTTCTTT

clone size: NA
CDR3 length: 14
D gene: NA
V gene: TRBV28
J gene: TRBJ1-5
CDR3 protein: CASSRQAINQPQHF
CDR3 DNA: TGTGCCAGCAGCCGACAGGCTATCAATCAGCCCCAGCATTTT

clone size: few
CDR3 length: 19
D gene: TRBD2
V gene: TRBV3-1
J gene: TRBJ2-5
CDR3 protein: CASSQGLAGASLLPETQYF
CDR3 DNA: TGTGCCAGCAGCCAAGGACTAGCGGGGGCCTCCCTACTCCCAGAGACCCAGTACTTC

clone size: few
CDR3 length: 15
D gene: NA
V gene: TRBV4-1
J gene: TRBJ2-7
CDR3 protein: CASSQEASDTYEQYF
CDR3 DNA: TGCGCCAGCAGCCAAGAGGCTAGCGATACCTACGAGCAGTACTTC

clone size: NA
CDR3 length: 14
D gene: NA
V gene: TRBV30
J gene: TRBJ1-5
CDR3 protein: CAWSIFGARQPQHF
CDR3 DNA: TGTGCCTGGAGTATATTCGGGGCGAGACAGCCCCAGCATTTT

clone size: NA
CDR3 length: 15
D gene: NA
V gene: TRBV3-1
J gene: TRBJ2-7
CDR3 protein: CASSPQGTQNYEQYF
CDR3 DNA: TGTGCCAGCAGCCCCCAGGGGACGCAAAACTACGAGCAGTACTTC

clone size: many
CDR3 length: 13
D gene: NA
V gene: TRBV6-2/TRBV6-3
J gene: TRBJ2-5
CDR3 protein: CASSYGRLETQYF
CDR3 DNA: TGTGCCAGCAGTTACGGTCGGCTAGAGACCCAGTACTTC

clone size: few
CDR3 length: 14
D gene: NA
V gene: TRBV9
J gene: TRBJ2-1
CDR3 protein: CASSVASGVNEQFF
CDR3 DNA: TGTGCCAGCAGCGTAGCTTCAGGGGTTAATGAGCAGTTCTTC

clone size: NA
CDR3 length: 15
D gene: NA
V gene: TRBV4-1
J gene: TRBJ1-1
CDR3 protein: CASSHPGTLRTEAFF
CDR3 DNA: TGCGCCAGCAGCCACCCCGGGACACTCCGCACTGAAGCTTTCTTT

clone size: few
CDR3 length: 15
D gene: NA
V gene: TRBV4-3
J gene: TRBJ2-7
CDR3 protein: CASSQDARGGYEQYF
CDR3 DNA: TGCGCCAGCAGCCAAGATGCCAGGGGAGGCTACGAGCAGTACTTC

clone size: once
CDR3 length: 12
D gene: NA
V gene: TRBV6-2/TRBV6-3
J gene: TRBJ2-7
CDR3 protein: CASSRLDREQYF
CDR3 DNA: TGTGCCAGCAGCCGACTAGATCGCGAGCAGTACTTC

clone size: NA
CDR3 length: 13
D gene: TRBD2
V gene: TRBV10-3
J gene: TRBJ2-7
CDR3 protein: CAISEAGTYEQYF
CDR3 DNA: TGTGCCATCAGTGAAGCGGGGACCTACGAGCAGTACTTC

clone size: NA
CDR3 length: 16
D gene: NA
V gene: TRBV5-1
J gene: TRBJ2-3
CDR3 protein: CASNSGQRVSTDTQYF
CDR3 DNA: TGCGCCAGCAACTCTGGCCAGCGCGTAAGCACAGATACGCAGTATTTT

clone size: few
CDR3 length: 14
D gene: NA
V gene: TRBV18
J gene: TRBJ2-1
CDR3 protein: CASSPLLSYNEQFF
CDR3 DNA: TGTGCCAGCTCACCCCTTTTGAGTTACAATGAGCAGTTCTTC

clone size: few
CDR3 length: 13
D gene: TRBD1
V gene: TRBV4-1
J gene: TRBJ1-2
CDR3 protein: CASSHLTGNGYTF
CDR3 DNA: TGCGCCAGCAGCCATTTGACAGGGAATGGCTACACCTTC

clone size: NA
CDR3 length: 16
D gene: NA
V gene: TRBV20-1
J gene: TRBJ1-5
CDR3 protein: CSARDGQSPERQPQHF
CDR3 DNA: TGCAGTGCTAGAGATGGACAATCACCGGAGAGACAGCCCCAGCATTTT

clone size: NA
CDR3 length: 15
D gene: TRBD2
V gene: TRBV7-2
J gene: TRBJ2-7
CDR3 protein: CASSLERGAGYEQYF
CDR3 DNA: TGTGCCAGCAGCTTAGAGCGGGGGGCTGGATACGAGCAGTACTTC

clone size: few
CDR3 length: 14
D gene: TRBD2
V gene: TRBV5-5
J gene: TRBJ2-5
CDR3 protein: CASSVAGLEETQYF
CDR3 DNA: TGTGCCAGCAGCGTGGCGGGACTAGAAGAGACCCAGTACTTC

clone size: NA
CDR3 length: 15
D gene: NA
V gene: TRBV7-2
J gene: TRBJ2-3
CDR3 protein: CASSLNGQATDTQYF
CDR3 DNA: TGTGCCAGCAGCTTAAATGGGCAGGCCACAGATACGCAGTATTTT

clone size: NA
CDR3 length: 14
D gene: NA
V gene: TRBV29-1
J gene: TRBJ2-1
CDR3 protein: CSVARGSVYNEQFF
CDR3 DNA: TGCAGCGTTGCGAGAGGGTCAGTCTACAATGAGCAGTTCTTC

clone size: few
CDR3 length: 16
D gene: TRBD1
V gene: TRBV9
J gene: TRBJ2-1
CDR3 protein: CASSPFGQGDDNEQFF
CDR3 DNA: TGTGCCAGCAGCCCCTTCGGTCAGGGGGACGACAATGAGCAGTTCTTC

clone size: NA
CDR3 length: 13
D gene: NA
V gene: TRBV29-1
J gene: TRBJ1-2
CDR3 protein: CSAIGGVEDGYTF
CDR3 DNA: TGCAGCGCTATCGGGGGGGTAGAAGATGGCTACACCTTC

clone size: few
CDR3 length: 18
D gene: NA
V gene: TRBV3-1
J gene: TRBJ1-5
CDR3 protein: CASSQDILIWGRNQPQHF
CDR3 DNA: TGTGCCAGCAGCCAAGATATTCTCATCTGGGGACGCAATCAGCCCCAGCATTTT

clone size: few
CDR3 length: 20
D gene: TRBD2
V gene: TRBV20-1
J gene: TRBJ2-5
CDR3 protein: CSAPINWGVQAGAVQETQYF
CDR3 DNA: TGCAGTGCTCCTATTAACTGGGGAGTTCAGGCGGGAGCTGTCCAAGAGACCCAGTACTTC

clone size: NA
CDR3 length: 16
D gene: TRBD1
V gene: TRBV4-1
J gene: TRBJ2-1
CDR3 protein: CASSPVRGQGFNEQFF
CDR3 DNA: TGCGCCAGCAGCCCCGTTCGGGGACAGGGGTTCAATGAGCAGTTCTTC

clone size: NA
CDR3 length: 11
D gene: NA
V gene: TRBV6-6
J gene: TRBJ2-7
CDR3 protein: CASSYTREQYF
CDR3 DNA: TGTGCCAGCAGTTACACTCGTGAGCAGTACTTC

clone size: NA
CDR3 length: 17
D gene: TRBD2
V gene: TRBV7-2
J gene: TRBJ2-7
CDR3 protein: CASSLVLAGVSSYEQYF
CDR3 DNA: TGTGCCAGCAGCTTAGTTCTAGCGGGAGTCAGCTCCTACGAGCAGTACTTC